The 4 T cell receptor beta chains below all came from one sample that was sequenced in a study of blood T cells in healthy people across ages. Sample-barcoded 5' priming and a J-beta primer mix drove a second PCR of roughly 6 to 12 cycles. MiXCR, applied by TCRdb to the 5' RACE reads, yields one record per CDR3 protein. The sample comprises 500,000 to 600,000 distinct CDR3 sequences, approximately 27% of which are singletons, and around 20% rests with the top ten. Input material: blood. These TCRs come from an older woman in good health.

V and J are TRBV4-1 and TRBJ2-2, with 7 bases fitting TRBD1. The CDR3 is 16 residues long. The ends lost 4 bases at V and 0 bases at J; junction bases unmatched: 5. From germline, CDR1 is MGHRA and CDR2 YSYEKL. For the CDR3, the DNA is TGCGCCAGCAGCCCACGACAGGGAACGAACACCGGGGAGCTGTTTTTT. As protein: CASSPRQGTNTGELFF.

The CDR3 DNA sequence: TGTGCCAGCAGTGATCGCTCTAGCACAGATACGCAGTATTTT. It yields the protein CASSDRSSTDTQYF. The chain recombines TRBV6-1 with TRBJ2-3; no clear D. V lost 3 bases and J lost 0, with 7 bases in between. The CDR3 totals 14 residues. CDR1 and CDR2 (germline): MNHNS, SASEGT.

This clonotype showed up just a few times. CDR3 in amino acids: CSALARETQYF. The CDR3 DNA sequence: TGCAGTGCTCTGGCGCGGGAGACCCAGTACTTC. V and J are TRBV20-1 and TRBJ2-5, with unresolved D. Trimming cost V 5 bases and J 5 bases, with 9 bases left between them. CDR1 DFQATT and CDR2 SNEGSKA come from the germline V gene (reference sequence). The CDR3 extends over 11 amino acids.

The chain employs TRBV9 and TRBJ2-7, with 10 bases lining up with TRBD2. V trimming: 0 bases; J trimming: 8 bases; junction bases outside the gene matches: 14. This CDR3 has 17 residues. Germline V CDR1 and CDR2: SGDLS, YYNGEE. This CDR3 is CASSVALHSGGFGKQYF. The CDR3 DNA reads as TGTGCCAGCAGCGTAGCCCTACATAGCGGGGGGTTCGGCAAGCAGTACTTC. Combining the CDR3 with reference TRBV9 and TRBJ2-7 gives the whole variable domain DSGVTQTPKHLITATGQRVTLRCSPRSGDLSVYWYQQSLDQGLQFLIQYYNGEERAKGNILERFSAQQFPDLHSELNLSSLELGDSALYFCASSVALHSGGFGKQYFGPGTRLTVT.